The 17 T cell receptor beta chains below come from one sample, sequenced in a study of blood T cell repertoires in COVID-19 (dated by TCRdb to between 2020 and 2021). Library preparation used the immunoSEQ multiplex PCR assay. The source is immuneACCESS, and TCRdb retained only in-frame sequences with V and J called. Part of the clones is not carried over; for the studies checked, unresolved V genes explain less than half of this, and the remainder is unexplained. This sample comprises about 170,000 clones, 80% to 90% of them detected only once. About 2% of the sample belongs to the ten largest clones. The sample taken for sequencing was peripheral blood. These receptors were obtained from an elderly woman with acute or convalescent COVID-19.

This clone occurred once. V gene TRBV27 combines with J gene TRBJ2-6; unclear D gene. The CDR3 is 14 residues long. With 5 bases removed from V and 0 bases from J, the gap between germline ends came to 5 bases. Per germline, CDR1 MNHEY and CDR2 SMNVEV (reference sequence). CDR3 DNA: TGTGCCAGCAGTGTTCTCTCTGGGGCCAACGTCCTGACTTTC. Translation gives CASSVLSGANVLTF.

The chain has TRBV5-6 and TRBJ1-1; D is perhaps TRBD1 (6 bases). Germline V CDR1 and CDR2: SGHDT, YYEEEE. The ends were cut back, 0 bases at V and 4 bases at J, with 13 bases in the middle. The CDR3 length is 15 residues. CDR3 DNA: TGTGCCAGCAGCTTGGGTCGAGGGGGTAGCACTGAAGCTTTCTTT. Translated: CASSLGRGGSTEAFF.

V and J are TRBV7-2 and TRBJ2-3, with D hard to call. CDR3 length: 12 residues. Per germline, CDR1 SGHTA and CDR2 FQGNSA. With 5 bases removed from V and 5 bases from J, the gap between germline ends came to 8 bases. The CDR3 here is CASSKSGDTQYF. DNA for the CDR3: TGTGCCAGCAGCAAGTCGGGAGATACGCAGTATTTT.

V and J are TRBV18 and TRBJ1-6; perhaps TRBD1 as D (6 bases). The CDR3 loop spans 14 amino acids. Trimming left V 8 bases short and J 8 bases short, with 16 bases between. The germline CDR1 and CDR2 sequences are KGHSH and LQKENI. The DNA of the CDR3 is TGTGCCAGCGGACAACAGGGTGCGGATTCACCCCTCCACTTT. Translated, it gives CASGQQGADSPLHF.

This clone was observed a handful of times. This chain uses TRBV9 with TRBJ2-3; 7 nucleotides agree with TRBD1. CDR3 length equals 15 residues. CDR1 and CDR2 from the germline V gene are SGDLS and YYNGEE. Trimming at V came to 2 bases and at J to 4 bases, leaving 7 bases not matched to a gene. The CDR3 loop is CASSVVSQGADTQYF. The CDR3 DNA sequence: TGTGCCAGCAGCGTGGTGTCTCAGGGGGCAGATACGCAGTATTTT. Complete variable domain (other parts from reference TRBV9 and TRBJ2-3): DSGVTQTPKHLITATGQRVTLRCSPRSGDLSVYWYQQSLDQGLQFLIQYYNGEERAKGNILERFSAQQFPDLHSELNLSSLELGDSALYFCASSVVSQGADTQYFGPGTRLTVL.

The chain has TRBV5-1 and TRBJ1-3; D may be TRBD1 (6 bases). This CDR3 is built from 15 residues. The germline V and J ends were trimmed by 4 bases and 0 bases, with 11 bases remaining between them. Germline V gene data show CDR1 as SGHRS and CDR2 as YFSETQ. The CDR3 is CASSEEGGSGNTIYF. CDR3 DNA: TGCGCCAGCAGCGAGGAAGGGGGCTCTGGAAACACCATATATTTT.

This chain uses TRBV28 with TRBJ2-7; D perhaps matches TRBD1 (8 bases). V lost 5 bases, J lost 3 bases, and 17 bases lay in between. The CDR3 consists of 15 residues. Germline CDR1 is MDHEN and CDR2 is SYDVKM. In DNA, the CDR3 is TGTGCCAGCAGTCCAGCGGGACAGGCAAACTACGAGCAGTACTTC. This translates into CASSPAGQANYEQYF.

Regarding this clone: Mismatch with germline at one junction end may stem from a read error. This chain links TRBV6-1 with TRBJ2-7, with a weak D call TRBD1 (5 bases). This CDR3 is 14 amino acids long. Germline V gene lookup returns CDR1 MNHNS and CDR2 SASEGT. In DNA form, the CDR3 reads TGTGCCAGCACCCAATCGTCGACAGACAACTATCTCAATTTC. This gives the protein CASTQSSTDNYLNF.

The V call is TRBV29-1, the J call TRBJ2-4; 8 bases are a match to TRBD1. Germline V lookup: CDR1 SQVTM, CDR2 ANQGSEA. Unmatched junction bases numbered 12, after V lost 7 bases and J lost 10 bases. This CDR3 spans 13 amino acids. CDR3 nucleotide sequence: TGCAGCGCTCCCTGGACAGGGAAGGAAATTCAGTACTTC. Its translation is CSAPWTGKEIQYF. The full variable domain, its missing parts supplied by reference TRBV29-1 and TRBJ2-4, is SAVISQKPSRDICQRGTSLTIQCQVDSQVTMMFWYRQQPGQSLTLIATANQGSEATYESGFVIDKFPISRPNLTFSTLTVSNMSPEDSSIYLCSAPWTGKEIQYFGAGTRLSVL.

This clone was seen once. The chain carries TRBV28 and TRBJ2-2, with TRBD2 matching 13 bases. The germline gives CDR1 MDHEN, CDR2 SYDVKM. Trimming removed 5 bases from V and 4 bases from J; junction bases left unmatched: 10. The CDR3 length is 18 residues. CDR3 in DNA: TGTGCCAGCAGTATCCCCGGACTAGCGGGGGAGGGCACCGGGGAGCTGTTTTTT. Its translation is CASSIPGLAGEGTGELFF.

The chain employs TRBV30 and TRBJ2-3; 11 bases are shared with TRBD1. V was clipped by 3 bases and J by 5 bases; unmatched bases: 4. Per the germline V gene, CDR1 is GTSNPN and CDR2 is SVGIG (reference sequence). The length of the CDR3 is 14 residues. The CDR3 loop is CAWRDRGLGDTQYF. In DNA form, the CDR3 reads TGTGCCTGGAGGGACAGGGGGCTGGGAGATACGCAGTATTTT. The whole variable domain, filled in from reference TRBV30 and TRBJ2-3, reads SQTIHQWPATLVQPVGSPLSLECTVEGTSNPNLYWYRQAAGRGLQLLFYSVGIGQISSEVPQNLSASRPQDRQFILSSKKLLLSDSGFYLCAWRDRGLGDTQYFGPGTRLTVL.

This clone has a handful of counts. The chain carries TRBV3-1 (or the pseudogene TRBV3-2) and TRBJ2-3; D is perhaps TRBD2 (6 bases). Germline V lookup: CDR1 LGHDT, CDR2 YNNKEL (reference sequence). CDR3 length equals 15 residues. V lost 2 bases to trimming and J lost 6 bases, with 15 bases between them. In DNA, the CDR3 is TGTGCCAGCAGCCAACAACTAGCAAAATCGGATACGCAGTATTTT. Protein sequence: CASSQQLAKSDTQYF.

The V and J genes are TRBV6-2 or TRBV6-3 and TRBJ2-5; D is possibly TRBD1 (6 bases). Trimming removed 6 bases at V and 1 base at J, with 9 bases between. The germline V gene encodes CDR1 MNHEY and CDR2 SVGEGT. The CDR3 totals 13 residues. The CDR3 nucleotides read TGTGCCAGCAGCCGGACAGCCCAAGAGACCCAGTACTTC. This encodes CASSRTAQETQYF.

In this sample, this clone turned up many times. The rearrangement joins TRBV28 to TRBJ2-1; 12 positions agree with TRBD2. The germline CDR1 and CDR2 sequences are MDHEN and SYDVKM. The CDR3 length is 15 residues. Trimming removed 6 bases from V and 9 bases from J; junction bases left unmatched: 9. CDR3 sequence: CASRIASGRAGEQFF. The CDR3 nucleotides are TGTGCCAGCAGGATCGCTAGCGGGAGGGCCGGTGAGCAGTTCTTC.

The chain is built from TRBV19 and TRBJ1-3, with a weak D call TRBD1 (5 bases). CDR3 length: 14 residues. The V gene's germline CDR1 is LNHDA and CDR2 SQIVND (reference sequence). V was pared by 7 bases and J by 2 bases, with 12 bases between. The CDR3: CASILDSAGNTIYF. CDR3 nucleotides: TGTGCCAGTATCCTTGACAGCGCTGGAAACACCATATATTTT.

The CDR3, as DNA: TGTGCCAGCAGTTTTGTCCCTCCGGGACAGGCAAATCGGATCGAAAAACTGTTTTTT. This codes for CASSFVPPGQANRIEKLFF. J is TRBJ1-4 and V is TRBV28; 8 bases map to TRBD1. V lost 3 bases to trimming and J lost 8 bases; unmatched junction nucleotides: 20. There are 19 residues in the CDR3. Germline V gene lookup returns CDR1 MDHEN and CDR2 SYDVKM.

V usage is TRBV6-6 and J usage is TRBJ1-1; no firm D call. V was pared by 7 bases and J by 6 bases, with 18 bases between. Germline assignment: CDR1 MNHNY and CDR2 SVGAGI (reference sequence). The CDR3 has 14 residues. The CDR3 DNA reads as TGTGCCAGCAATCGACCTAGTAGTAGCCCTGAAGCTTTCTTT. Protein product: CASNRPSSSPEAFF.